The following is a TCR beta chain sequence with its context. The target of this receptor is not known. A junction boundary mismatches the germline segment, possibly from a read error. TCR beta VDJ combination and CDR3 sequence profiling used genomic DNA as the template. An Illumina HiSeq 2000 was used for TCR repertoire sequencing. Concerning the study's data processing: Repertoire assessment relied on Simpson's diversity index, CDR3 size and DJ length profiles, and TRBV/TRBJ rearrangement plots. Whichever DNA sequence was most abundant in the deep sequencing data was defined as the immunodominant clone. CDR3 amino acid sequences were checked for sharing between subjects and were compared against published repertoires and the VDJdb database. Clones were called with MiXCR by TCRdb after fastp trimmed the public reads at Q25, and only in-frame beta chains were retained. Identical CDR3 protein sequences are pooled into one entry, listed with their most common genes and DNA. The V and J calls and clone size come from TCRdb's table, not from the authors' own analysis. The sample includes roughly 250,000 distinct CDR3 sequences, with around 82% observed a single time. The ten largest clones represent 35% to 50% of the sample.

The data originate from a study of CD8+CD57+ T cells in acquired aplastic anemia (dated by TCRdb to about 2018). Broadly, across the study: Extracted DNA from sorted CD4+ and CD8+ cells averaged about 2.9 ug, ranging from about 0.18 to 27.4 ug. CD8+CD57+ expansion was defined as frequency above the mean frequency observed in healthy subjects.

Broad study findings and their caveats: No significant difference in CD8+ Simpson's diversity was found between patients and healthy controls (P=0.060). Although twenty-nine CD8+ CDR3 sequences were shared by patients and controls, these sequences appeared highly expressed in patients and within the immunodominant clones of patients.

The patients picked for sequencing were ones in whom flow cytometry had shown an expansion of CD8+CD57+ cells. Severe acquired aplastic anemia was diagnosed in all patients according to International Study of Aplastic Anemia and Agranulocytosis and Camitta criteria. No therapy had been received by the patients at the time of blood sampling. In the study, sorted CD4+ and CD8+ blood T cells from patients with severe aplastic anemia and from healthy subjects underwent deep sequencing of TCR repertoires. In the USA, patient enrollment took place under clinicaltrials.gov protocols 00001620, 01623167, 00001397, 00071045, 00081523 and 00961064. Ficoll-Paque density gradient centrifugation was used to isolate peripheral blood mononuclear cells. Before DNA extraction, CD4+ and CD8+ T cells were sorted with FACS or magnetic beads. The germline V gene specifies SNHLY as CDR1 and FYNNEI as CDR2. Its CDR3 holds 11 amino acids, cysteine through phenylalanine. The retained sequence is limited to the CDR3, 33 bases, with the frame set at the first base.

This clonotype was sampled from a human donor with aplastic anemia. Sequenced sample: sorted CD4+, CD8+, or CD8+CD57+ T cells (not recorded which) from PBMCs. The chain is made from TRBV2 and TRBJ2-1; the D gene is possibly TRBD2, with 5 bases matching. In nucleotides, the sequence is TGTGCCACCGGGATAAAGAGTGAGGAGTTCTTC. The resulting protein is CATGIKSEEFF.